Below are 20 T cell receptor beta chains sequenced from a single sample in a study of metastatic and nonmetastatic thyroid tumors. TCRdb ran MiXCR on the PCR reads. There are some 19,000 clones in the sample; around a third occur only once, and more than 20% lies in the top ten. Every patient was untreated before thyroid surgery. The sample was adjacent normal tissue. The receptor source for this set is a female donor with papillary thyroid cancer or a benign thyroid nodule (not recorded which). Some clones in this sample may be carry-over from other donors' samples.

This chain connects TRBV6-2 or TRBV6-3 to TRBJ2-2; D gene ambiguous. Germline loops: CDR1 MNHEY, CDR2 SVGEGT. V was clipped by 0 bases and J by 5 bases, with 7 bases between them. This CDR3 region has 14 residues. The CDR3 DNA reads TGTGCCAGCAGTTACTCGATCAGGACCGGGGAGCTGTTTTTT. Protein sequence: CASSYSIRTGELFF.

There are a few counts of this clone. DNA for the CDR3: TGTGCCAGCAGTTACGGGCAACCAAACACCGGGGAGCTGTTTTTT. Protein: CASSYGQPNTGELFF. The rearrangement joins TRBV6-6 to TRBJ2-2; D is ambiguous. The V gene's germline CDR1 is MNHNY and CDR2 SVGAGI (reference sequence). Trimming removed 2 bases at V and 2 bases at J, with 9 bases between. CDR3 length equals 15 residues.

The sample holds many counts of this clone. The chain carries TRBV11-2 and TRBJ2-7; weak D call: TRBD2 (7 bases). The CDR3 totals 15 residues. V was trimmed by 4 bases and J by 2 bases, leaving 15 bases between them. Germline-derived CDR1 and CDR2 are SGHAT and FQNNGV. For the CDR3, the DNA is TGTGCCAGCAGCTCGAGAGGGGGGGGAACCTACGAGCAGTACTTC. Its translation: CASSSRGGGTYEQYF.

This clone was recorded many times. One junction end disagrees with the germline gene, perhaps due to a read error. The chain links TRBV5-5 to TRBJ2-4, with a tentative D call TRBD1 (5 bases). Germline V gives CDR1 SGHKS, CDR2 YYEKEE (reference sequence). The CDR3 consists of 11 residues. The CDR3 protein is CASSLAGRTDF. The CDR3 coding sequence is TGTGCCAGCAGCTTGGCAGGGCGTACGGACTTC.

This CDR3 is CASSQGTGGISSYEQYF. In DNA form, the CDR3 reads TGCGCCAGCAGCCAGGGGACAGGGGGCATCAGCTCCTACGAGCAGTACTTC. The gene calls are TRBV4-1 and TRBJ2-7, with 12 bases matching TRBD1. The CDR3 totals 17 residues. The germline V gene encodes CDR1 MGHRA and CDR2 YSYEKL. Germline trimming cut 3 bases from V and 0 bases from J; bases unmatched to any gene: 6.

By sample share, this clone is medium-sized (0.01 to 0.1%). The V call is TRBV7-9, the J call TRBJ2-7; TRBD1 agrees at 10 bases. CDR1 is SEHNR, CDR2 FQNEAQ, per germline (reference sequence). J was trimmed by 1 base and V by 5 bases; bases with no gene match: 11. The CDR3 extends over 17 amino acids. The CDR3 DNA reads as TGTGCCAGCAGCGCCGGGGCACCGGGACAGGGGTCCTACGAGCAGTACTTC. It translates to CASSAGAPGQGSYEQYF.

V gene TRBV12-3 or TRBV12-4 combines with J gene TRBJ2-2, with 7 bases matching TRBD2. Trimming at V came to 6 bases and at J to 6 bases, leaving 7 bases not matched to a gene. This CDR3 comprises 14 residues. The CDR3 bases are TGTGCCAGCAGGTGGCAGGGAGGGGCCGGGGAGCTGTTTTTT. This codes for CASRWQGGAGELFF.

The CDR3 protein is CSARTSGMREQYF. The DNA for the CDR3 is TGCAGTGCCCGGACTAGCGGGATGAGGGAGCAGTACTTC. This rearrangement joins TRBV20-1 to TRBJ2-7; TRBD2 matches 12 bases. Germline loops: CDR1 DFQATT, CDR2 SNEGSKA (reference sequence). V trimming: 6 bases; J trimming: 7 bases; junction bases outside the gene matches: 7. The CDR3 spans 13 residues.

The chain joins TRBV30 to TRBJ1-5, with a tentative D call TRBD1 (6 bases). The CDR3 extends over 14 amino acids. V shed 0 bases and J shed 5 bases, with 11 bases lying between them. The germline V gene encodes CDR1 GTSNPN and CDR2 SVGIG (reference sequence). CDR3 bases: TGTGCCTGGAGTGTAGGGGACACCGATCAGCCCCAGCATTTT. Protein: CAWSVGDTDQPQHF. Full variable domain (outside the CDR3, taken from reference TRBV30 and TRBJ1-5): SQTIHQWPATLVQPVGSPLSLECTVEGTSNPNLYWYRQAAGRGLQLLFYSVGIGQISSEVPQNLSASRPQDRQFILSSKKLLLSDSGFYLCAWSVGDTDQPQHFGDGTRLSIL.

The gene calls are TRBV19 and TRBJ1-2, with a possible D match to TRBD1 (6 bases). Trimming removed 7 bases at V and 8 bases at J, with 11 bases between. CDR1 LNHDA and CDR2 SQIVND come from the germline V gene (reference sequence). The CDR3 consists of 11 residues. CDR3 in DNA: TGTGCCAGTAACGGACAGACCGGCTACACCTTC. It is translated as CASNGQTGYTF.

In its sample, this clone is medium-sized. This chain connects TRBV6-1 to TRBJ2-7, with D perhaps TRBD1 or TRBD2 (5 bases each). CDR1 MNHNS and CDR2 SASEGT come from the germline V gene. V was cut by 1 base and J by 5 bases, with 15 bases left in between. The CDR3 is made up of 15 amino acids. CDR3 amino acids: CASSEGLQGVNEQYF. The CDR3 region has the DNA TGTGCCAGCAGTGAAGGTCTTCAGGGAGTCAACGAGCAGTACTTC.

This clone was recorded a few times. The chain carries TRBV6-2 or TRBV6-3 and TRBJ1-2; TRBD1 is a possible D gene (5 bases). The CDR3 is made up of 14 amino acids. V was shortened by 6 bases and J by 5 bases, with 16 bases between the two germline ends. Looked up from germline, CDR1 is MNHEY and CDR2 is SVGEGT. This chain's CDR3 is CASRVPQGLYGYTF. CDR3 nucleotide sequence: TGTGCCAGCAGGGTACCGCAGGGACTTTATGGCTACACCTTC.

The chain is built from TRBV10-3 and TRBJ1-2; no firm D call. V was pared by 7 bases and J by 3 bases, with 21 bases between. There are 16 residues in the CDR3. Germline V gene sequence: CDR1 ENHRY, CDR2 SYGVKD. The DNA of the CDR3 is TGTGCCATCAAGATGGAATCCTCTCAACTACACTATGGCTACACCTTC. It is translated as CAIKMESSQLHYGYTF.

This rearrangement joins TRBV5-4 to TRBJ1-1; D remains ambiguous. V was pared by 0 bases and J by 4 bases, with 13 bases between. Germline CDR1 and CDR2: SGHNT and YYREEE (reference sequence). This CDR3 spans 15 amino acids. CDR3 amino acids: CASSLVEGLVTEAFF. CDR3 in DNA: TGTGCCAGCAGCTTGGTGGAGGGTTTGGTCACTGAAGCTTTCTTT. Looking up the rest from reference TRBV5-4 and TRBJ1-1 gives the full variable domain: ETGVTQSPTHLIKTRGQQVTLRCSSQSGHNTVSWYQQALGQGPQFIFQYYREEENGRGNFPPRFSGLQFPNYSSELNVNALELDDSALYLCASSLVEGLVTEAFFGQGTRLTVV.

The chain joins TRBV6-1 to TRBJ1-1; D unresolved. The CDR3 is 13 amino acids. V gave up 7 bases and J gave up 5 bases, with 14 bases separating them. Germline CDR1 MNHNS, CDR2 SASEGT. The CDR3: CASISPLGTEAFF. DNA for the CDR3: TGTGCCAGCATCTCTCCTTTAGGGACTGAAGCTTTCTTT.

This chain connects TRBV11-2 to TRBJ2-3; D tentatively fits TRBD1 or TRBD2 (6 bases each). With 4 bases removed from V and 6 bases from J, the gap between germline ends came to 20 bases. The germline CDR1 and CDR2 sequences are SGHAT and FQNNGV. CDR3 size: 16 residues. The DNA of the CDR3 is TGTGCCAGCAGCTCCACTACTAGCTGGGGGGCTGATACGCAGTATTTT. Translation: CASSSTTSWGADTQYF.

By share, this clone ranks as medium-sized. The gene calls are TRBV9 and TRBJ1-5; D gene uncertain. V was shortened by 4 bases and J by 9 bases, with 17 bases between the two germline ends. The CDR3 spans 14 residues. Germline values: CDR1 SGDLS, CDR2 YYNGEE. The CDR3 region has the DNA TGTGCCAGCAGCCGGAGCGAAAAGGACCCGCCCCAGCATTTT. Translating it yields CASSRSEKDPPQHF.

This sequence joins TRBV11-2 and TRBJ2-1; 9 bases align to TRBD1. The V and J ends lost 1 base and 8 bases, in that order; junction bases with no gene match: 9. The CDR3 is 16 residues long. CDR1 SGHAT and CDR2 FQNNGV come from the germline V gene. CDR3 residues: CASSLGSGRTGDEQFF. In DNA form, the CDR3 reads TGTGCCAGCAGCTTAGGCAGTGGGAGGACAGGGGATGAGCAGTTCTTC. Variable domain in full (rest from reference TRBV11-2 and TRBJ2-1): EAGVAQSPRYKIIEKRQSVAFWCNPISGHATLYWYQQILGQGPKLLIQFQNNGVVDDSQLPKDRFSAERLKGVDSTLKIQPAKLEDSAVYLCASSLGSGRTGDEQFFGPGTRLTVL.

This chain joins TRBV6-2 or TRBV6-3 and TRBJ2-7, with D maybe TRBD1 (6 bases). The germline V gene encodes CDR1 MNHEY and CDR2 SVGEGT. V lost 8 bases to trimming and J lost 3 bases, with 17 bases between them. The CDR3 spans 14 residues. This CDR3 is CASSGASRYYEQYF. For the CDR3, the DNA is TGTGCCAGCTCAGGGGCTAGCCGATACTACGAGCAGTACTTC.

V and J are TRBV28 and TRBJ1-2; possibly TRBD1 for D (5 bases). In germline, CDR1 is MDHEN, CDR2 SYDVKM. The V gene lost 7 bases and the J gene lost 8 bases, with 20 bases spanning the gap. CDR3 length: 14 amino acids. CDR3 sequence reads: CASIVGHTGGGYTF. The CDR3 bases are TGTGCCAGCATCGTCGGACATACCGGAGGAGGCTACACCTTC.